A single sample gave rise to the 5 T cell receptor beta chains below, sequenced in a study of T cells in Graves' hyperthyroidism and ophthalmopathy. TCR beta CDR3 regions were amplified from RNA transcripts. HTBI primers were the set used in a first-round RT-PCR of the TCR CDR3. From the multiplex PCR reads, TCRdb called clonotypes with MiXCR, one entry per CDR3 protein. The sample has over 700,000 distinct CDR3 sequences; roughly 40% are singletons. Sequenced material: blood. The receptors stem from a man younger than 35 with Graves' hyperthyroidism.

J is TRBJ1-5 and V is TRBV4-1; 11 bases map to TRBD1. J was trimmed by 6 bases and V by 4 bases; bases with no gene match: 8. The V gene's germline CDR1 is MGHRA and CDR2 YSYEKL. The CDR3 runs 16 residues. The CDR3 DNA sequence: TGCGCCAGCAGCCCACAGGACAGGGGGCAGTTTCAGCCCCAGCATTTT. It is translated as CASSPQDRGQFQPQHF.

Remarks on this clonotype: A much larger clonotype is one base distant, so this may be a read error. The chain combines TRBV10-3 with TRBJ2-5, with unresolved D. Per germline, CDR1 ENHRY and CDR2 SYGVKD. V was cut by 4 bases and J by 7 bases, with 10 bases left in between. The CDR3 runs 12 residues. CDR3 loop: CAISAEIGTQYF. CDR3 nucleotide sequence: TGTGCCATCAGTGCGGAGATCGGGACCCAGTACTTC.

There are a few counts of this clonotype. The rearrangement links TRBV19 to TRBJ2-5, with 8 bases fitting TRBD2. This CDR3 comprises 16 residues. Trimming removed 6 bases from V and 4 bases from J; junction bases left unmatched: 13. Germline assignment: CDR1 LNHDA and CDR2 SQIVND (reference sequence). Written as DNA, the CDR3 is TGTGCCAGTAGCCCCTCGGGACTAGTCTTTGGAGAGACCCAGTACTTC. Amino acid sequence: CASSPSGLVFGETQYF.

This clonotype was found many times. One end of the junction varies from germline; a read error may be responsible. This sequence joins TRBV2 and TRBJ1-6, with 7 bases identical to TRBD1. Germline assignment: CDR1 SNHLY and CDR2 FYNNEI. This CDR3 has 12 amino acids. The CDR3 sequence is CASSDGGQSRDF. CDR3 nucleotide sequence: TGTGCCAGCAGTGACGGGGGACAGTCCCGTGACTTT.

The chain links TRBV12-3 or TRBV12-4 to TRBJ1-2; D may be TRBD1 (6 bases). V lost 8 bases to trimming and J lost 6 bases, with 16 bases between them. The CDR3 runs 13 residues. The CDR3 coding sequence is TGTGCCAGCCACGACAGGATCTTTGATGGCTACACCTTC. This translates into CASHDRIFDGYTF.